The 5 T cell receptor beta chains listed next were all sequenced from one sample in a study of blood T cells in healthy people across ages. It was with a sample-barcoded 5' primer and a J-beta primer mix that a second PCR of roughly 7 to 12 cycles was run. TCRdb re-derived calls from the 5' RACE reads in MiXCR, one entry per CDR3 protein. The sample contains about a million distinct CDR3 sequences, roughly two fifths of which appear only once. Sequencing was carried out using blood. These receptors came from a man between 18 and 35 years old in good health.

This sequence joins TRBV18 and TRBJ1-1; maybe TRBD1 (6 bases). CDR1 KGHSH and CDR2 LQKENI come from the germline V gene. V gave up 2 bases and J gave up 3 bases, with 13 bases separating them. The CDR3 spans 15 residues. CDR3 amino acids: CASSPSAAGDTEAFF. The CDR3 coding sequence is TGTGCCAGCTCACCATCGGCGGCAGGGGACACTGAAGCTTTCTTT.

The V call is TRBV27, the J call TRBJ2-3; 12 positions match TRBD1. The V segment lost 6 bases and the J segment 4 bases; nucleotides outside the gene matches: 5. There are 15 residues in the CDR3. Germline V gives CDR1 MNHEY, CDR2 SMNVEV (reference sequence). The CDR3 nucleotides read TGTGCCAGCAGGCCGAGGGACAGGGGGCCAGATACGCAGTATTTT. Translating gives CASRPRDRGPDTQYF.

This clonotype was recorded only once. This chain connects TRBV20-1 to TRBJ2-4; 7 bases are a match to TRBD1. Gene TRBJ2-7 matches the end of the DNA better, so the J call may be wrong. The CDR3 contains 15 residues. CDR1 DFQATT and CDR2 SNEGSKA come from the germline V gene (reference sequence). The CDR3 sequence is CSAMIGEGTAYEQYF. In DNA, the CDR3 is TGCAGTGCAATGATAGGGGAAGGGACAGCCTACGAGCAGTACTTC.

This clonotype was counted a single time. The J gene is TRBJ1-1, the V gene TRBV28; D unclear. Trimming pared 3 bases from V and 1 base from J, leaving 12 bases between. Germline V gene sequence: CDR1 MDHEN, CDR2 SYDVKM. The CDR3 runs 15 residues. The CDR3 DNA follows: TGTGCCAGCAGTTTCGGTCGTCAGGAGAACACTGAAGCTTTCTTT. It yields the protein CASSFGRQENTEAFF.

This clonotype turned up a few times. This CDR3 reads CASRDEIYGYTF. In DNA form, the CDR3 reads TGTGCCAGCAGAGACGAAATCTATGGCTACACCTTC. J is TRBJ1-2 and V is TRBV6-5; D not resolved. Germline loops: CDR1 MNHEY, CDR2 SVGAGI. The CDR3 runs to 12 residues. Trimming left V 6 bases short and J 4 bases short, with 9 bases between.